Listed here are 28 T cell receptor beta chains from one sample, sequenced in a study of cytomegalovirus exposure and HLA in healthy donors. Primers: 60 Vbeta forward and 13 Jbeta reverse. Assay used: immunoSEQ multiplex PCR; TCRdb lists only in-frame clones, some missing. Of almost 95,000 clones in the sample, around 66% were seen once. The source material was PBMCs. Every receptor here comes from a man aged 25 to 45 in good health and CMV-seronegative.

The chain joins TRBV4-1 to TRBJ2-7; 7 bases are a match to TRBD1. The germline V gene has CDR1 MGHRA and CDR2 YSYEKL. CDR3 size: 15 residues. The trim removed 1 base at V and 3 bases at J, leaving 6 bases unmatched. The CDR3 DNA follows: TGCGCCAGCAGCCAAGTCAGGGGGAGCTACTACGAGCAGTACTTC. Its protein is CASSQVRGSYYEQYF.

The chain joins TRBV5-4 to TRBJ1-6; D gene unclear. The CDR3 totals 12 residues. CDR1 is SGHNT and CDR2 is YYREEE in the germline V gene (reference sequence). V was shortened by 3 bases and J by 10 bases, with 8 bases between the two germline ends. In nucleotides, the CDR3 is TGTGCCAGCAGCTCCGGGAGGTCACCCCTCCACTTT. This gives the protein CASSSGRSPLHF.

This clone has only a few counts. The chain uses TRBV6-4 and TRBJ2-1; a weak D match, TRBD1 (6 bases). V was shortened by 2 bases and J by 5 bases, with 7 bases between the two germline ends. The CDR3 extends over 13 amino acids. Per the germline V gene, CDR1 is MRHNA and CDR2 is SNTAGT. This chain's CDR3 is CASSDGTNNEQFF. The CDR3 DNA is TGTGCCAGCAGTGACGGGACAAACAATGAGCAGTTCTTC.

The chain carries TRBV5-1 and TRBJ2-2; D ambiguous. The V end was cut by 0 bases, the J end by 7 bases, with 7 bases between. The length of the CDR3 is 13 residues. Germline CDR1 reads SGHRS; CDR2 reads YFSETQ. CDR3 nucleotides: TGCGCCAGCAGCTTGGAGACAATCGGGGAGCTGTTTTTT. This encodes CASSLETIGELFF.

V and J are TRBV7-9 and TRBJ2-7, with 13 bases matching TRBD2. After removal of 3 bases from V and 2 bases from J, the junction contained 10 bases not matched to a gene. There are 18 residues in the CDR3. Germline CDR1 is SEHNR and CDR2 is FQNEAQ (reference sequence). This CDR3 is CASSFPGLAGAYTYEQYF. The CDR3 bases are TGTGCCAGCAGCTTCCCTGGACTAGCGGGAGCCTACACCTACGAGCAGTACTTC. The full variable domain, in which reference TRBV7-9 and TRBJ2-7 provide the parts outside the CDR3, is DTGVSQNPRHKITKRGQNVTFRCDPISEHNRLYWYRQTLGQGPEFLTYFQNEAQLEKSRLLSDRFSAERPKGSFSTLEIQRTEQGDSAMYLCASSFPGLAGAYTYEQYFGPGTRLTVT.

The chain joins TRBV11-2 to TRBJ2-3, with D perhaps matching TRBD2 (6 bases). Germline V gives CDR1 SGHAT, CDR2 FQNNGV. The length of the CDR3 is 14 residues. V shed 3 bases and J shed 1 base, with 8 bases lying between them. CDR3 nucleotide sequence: TGTGCCAGCAGCTTTACGGGAGGCACAGATACGCAGTATTTT. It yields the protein CASSFTGGTDTQYF. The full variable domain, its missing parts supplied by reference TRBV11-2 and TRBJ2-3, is EAGVAQSPRYKIIEKRQSVAFWCNPISGHATLYWYQQILGQGPKLLIQFQNNGVVDDSQLPKDRFSAERLKGVDSTLKIQPAKLEDSAVYLCASSFTGGTDTQYFGPGTRLTVL.

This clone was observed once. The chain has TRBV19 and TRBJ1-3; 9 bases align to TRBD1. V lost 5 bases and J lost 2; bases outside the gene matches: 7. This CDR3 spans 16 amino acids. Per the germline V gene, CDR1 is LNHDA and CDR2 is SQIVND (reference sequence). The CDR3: CASSRGQGAAGNTIYF. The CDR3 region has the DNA TGTGCCAGTAGTCGGGGACAGGGCGCGGCTGGAAACACCATATATTTT.

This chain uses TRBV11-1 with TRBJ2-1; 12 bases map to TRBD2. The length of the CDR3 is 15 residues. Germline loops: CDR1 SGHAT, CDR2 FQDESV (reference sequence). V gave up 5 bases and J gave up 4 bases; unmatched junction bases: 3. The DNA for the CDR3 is TGTGCCAGCAGCGCGACTAGCGGGGGATACAATGAGCAGTTCTTC. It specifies CASSATSGGYNEQFF.

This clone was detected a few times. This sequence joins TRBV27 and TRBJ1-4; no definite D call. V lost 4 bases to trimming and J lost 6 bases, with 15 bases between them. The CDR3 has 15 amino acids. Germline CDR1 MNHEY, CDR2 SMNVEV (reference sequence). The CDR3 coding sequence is TGTGCCAGCAGTTCTGGCAGGAAGGTAGATGAAAAACTGTTTTTT. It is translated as CASSSGRKVDEKLFF.

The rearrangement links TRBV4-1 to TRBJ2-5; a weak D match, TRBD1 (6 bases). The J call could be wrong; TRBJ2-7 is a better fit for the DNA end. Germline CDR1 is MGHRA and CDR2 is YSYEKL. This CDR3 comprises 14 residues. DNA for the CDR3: TGCGCCAGCAGTGACCCGGGACACATCTACGAGCAGTACTTC. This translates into CASSDPGHIYEQYF.

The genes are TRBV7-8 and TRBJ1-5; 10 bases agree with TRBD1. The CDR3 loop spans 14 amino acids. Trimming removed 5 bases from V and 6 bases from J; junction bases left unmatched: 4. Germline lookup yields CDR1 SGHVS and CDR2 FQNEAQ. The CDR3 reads CASSQDRGSQPQHF. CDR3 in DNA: TGTGCCAGCAGCCAGGACAGGGGGTCTCAGCCCCAGCATTTT.

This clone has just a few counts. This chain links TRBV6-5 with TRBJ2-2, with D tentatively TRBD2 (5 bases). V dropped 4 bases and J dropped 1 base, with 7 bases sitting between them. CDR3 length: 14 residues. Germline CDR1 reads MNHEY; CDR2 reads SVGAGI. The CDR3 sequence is CASSSRVNTGELFF. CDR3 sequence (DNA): TGTGCCAGCAGTTCGCGGGTGAACACCGGGGAGCTGTTTTTT.

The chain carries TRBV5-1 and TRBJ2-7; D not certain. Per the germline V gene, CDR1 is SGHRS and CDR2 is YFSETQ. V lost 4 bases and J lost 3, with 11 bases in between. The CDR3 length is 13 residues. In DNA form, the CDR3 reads TGCGCCAGCAGCGTGAGTATTGGCTACGAGCAGTACTTC. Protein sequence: CASSVSIGYEQYF.

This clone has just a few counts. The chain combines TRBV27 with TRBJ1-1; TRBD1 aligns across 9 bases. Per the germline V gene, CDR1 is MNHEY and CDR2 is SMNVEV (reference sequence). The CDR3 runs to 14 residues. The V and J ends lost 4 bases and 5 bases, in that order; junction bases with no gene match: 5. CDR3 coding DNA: TGTGCCAGCAGTTGGACAGGGGCGGGGACTGAAGCTTTCTTT. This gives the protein CASSWTGAGTEAFF.

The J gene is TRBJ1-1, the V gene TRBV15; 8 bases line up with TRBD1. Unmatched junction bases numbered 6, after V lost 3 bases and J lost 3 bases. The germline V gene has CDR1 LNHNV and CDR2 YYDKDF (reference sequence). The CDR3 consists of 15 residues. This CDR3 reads CATSRARGRDTEAFF. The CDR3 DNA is TGTGCCACCAGCAGGGCCAGGGGGCGGGACACTGAAGCTTTCTTT.

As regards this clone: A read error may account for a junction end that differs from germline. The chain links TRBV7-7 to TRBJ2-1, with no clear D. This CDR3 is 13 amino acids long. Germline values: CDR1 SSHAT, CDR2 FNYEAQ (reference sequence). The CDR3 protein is CASSPERYNEQFF. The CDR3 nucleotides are TGTGCTAGCAGTCCTGAGAGGTACAATGAGCAGTTCTTC.

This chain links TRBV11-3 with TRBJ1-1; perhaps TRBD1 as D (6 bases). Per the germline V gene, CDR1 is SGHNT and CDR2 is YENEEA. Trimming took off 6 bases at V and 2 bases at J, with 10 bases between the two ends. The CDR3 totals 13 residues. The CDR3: CASSDRINTEAFF. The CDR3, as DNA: TGTGCCAGCAGTGACAGGATCAACACTGAAGCTTTCTTT.

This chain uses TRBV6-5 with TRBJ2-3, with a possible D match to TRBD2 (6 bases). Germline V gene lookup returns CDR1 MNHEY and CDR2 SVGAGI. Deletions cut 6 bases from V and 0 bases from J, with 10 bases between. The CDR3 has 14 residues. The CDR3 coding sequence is TGTGCCAGCAGGGGAGGAGGGAGCACAGATACGCAGTATTTT. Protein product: CASRGGGSTDTQYF.

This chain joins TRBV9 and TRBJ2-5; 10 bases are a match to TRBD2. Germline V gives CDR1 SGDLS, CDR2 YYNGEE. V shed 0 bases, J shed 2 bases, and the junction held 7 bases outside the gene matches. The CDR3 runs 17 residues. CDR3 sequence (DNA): TGTGCCAGCAGCGTAGAAAGGCTAGCGGGGGCTCAAGAGACCCAGTACTTC. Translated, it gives CASSVERLAGAQETQYF.

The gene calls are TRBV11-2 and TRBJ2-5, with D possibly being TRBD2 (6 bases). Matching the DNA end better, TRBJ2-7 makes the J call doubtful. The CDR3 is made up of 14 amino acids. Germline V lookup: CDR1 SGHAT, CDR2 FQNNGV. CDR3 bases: TGTGCCAGCAGCGCCGACGGCGGGACCTACGAGCAGTACTTC. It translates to CASSADGGTYEQYF.

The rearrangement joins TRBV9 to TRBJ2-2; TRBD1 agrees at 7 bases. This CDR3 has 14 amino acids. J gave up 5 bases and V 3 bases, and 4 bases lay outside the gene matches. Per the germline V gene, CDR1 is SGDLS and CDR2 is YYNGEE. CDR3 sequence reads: CASSGTGSTGELFF. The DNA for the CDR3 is TGTGCCAGCAGCGGGACAGGATCGACCGGGGAGCTGTTTTTT.

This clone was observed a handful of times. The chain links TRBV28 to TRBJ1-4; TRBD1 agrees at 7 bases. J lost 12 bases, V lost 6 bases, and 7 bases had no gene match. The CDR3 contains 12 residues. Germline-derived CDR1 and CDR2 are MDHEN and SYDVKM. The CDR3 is CASSRNDRELFF. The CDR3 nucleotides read TGTGCCAGCAGCCGCAACGACAGGGAACTGTTTTTT. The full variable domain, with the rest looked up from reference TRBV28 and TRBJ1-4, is DVKVTQSSRYLVKRTGEKVFLECVQDMDHENMFWYRQDPGLGLRLIYFSYDVKMKEKGDIPEGYSVSREKKERFSLILESASTNQTSMYLCASSRNDRELFFGSGTQLSVL.

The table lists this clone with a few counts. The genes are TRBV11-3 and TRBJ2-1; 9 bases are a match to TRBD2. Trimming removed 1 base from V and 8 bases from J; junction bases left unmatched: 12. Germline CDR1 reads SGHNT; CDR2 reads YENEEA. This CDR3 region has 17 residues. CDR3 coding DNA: TGTGCCAGCAGCTTAGGGGGGGCGGCTAGCGGGATCCATGAGCAGTTCTTC. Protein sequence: CASSLGGAASGIHEQFF. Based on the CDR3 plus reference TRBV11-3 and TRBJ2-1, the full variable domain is EAGVVQSPRYKIIEKKQPVAFWCNPISGHNTLYWYLQNLGQGPELLIRYENEEAVDDSQLPKDRFSAERLKGVDSTLKIQPAELGDSAVYLCASSLGGAASGIHEQFFGPGTRLTVL.

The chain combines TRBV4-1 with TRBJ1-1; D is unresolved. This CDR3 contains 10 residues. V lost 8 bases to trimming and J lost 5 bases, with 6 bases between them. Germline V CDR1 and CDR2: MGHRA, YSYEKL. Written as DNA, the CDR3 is TGCGCCAGCGGAGGGACTGAAGCTTTCTTT. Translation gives CASGGTEAFF.

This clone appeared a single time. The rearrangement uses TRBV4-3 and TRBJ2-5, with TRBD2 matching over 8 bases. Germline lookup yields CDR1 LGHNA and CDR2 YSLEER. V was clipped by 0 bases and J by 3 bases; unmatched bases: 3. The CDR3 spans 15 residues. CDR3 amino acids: CASSQDGTRKETQYF. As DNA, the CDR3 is TGCGCCAGCAGCCAAGATGGGACTAGAAAAGAGACCCAGTACTTC.

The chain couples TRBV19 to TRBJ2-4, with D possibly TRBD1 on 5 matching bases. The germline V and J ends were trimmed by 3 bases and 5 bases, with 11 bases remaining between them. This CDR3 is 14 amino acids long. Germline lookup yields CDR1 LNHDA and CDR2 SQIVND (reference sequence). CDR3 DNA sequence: TGTGCCAGTAGTATTGGGGCGTCCCAAAACATTCAGTACTTC. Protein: CASSIGASQNIQYF.

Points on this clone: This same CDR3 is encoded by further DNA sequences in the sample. Here the CDR3 DNA reads TGTGCCAGCAGTTTCAGTGTCTCCTACGAGCAGTACTTC. Protein sequence: CASSFSVSYEQYF. This chain uses TRBV27 with TRBJ2-7; D is unclear. The V and J ends lost 3 bases and 0 bases respectively, with 6 bases between them. Germline-derived CDR1 and CDR2 are MNHEY and SMNVEV (reference sequence). This CDR3 is 13 amino acids long.

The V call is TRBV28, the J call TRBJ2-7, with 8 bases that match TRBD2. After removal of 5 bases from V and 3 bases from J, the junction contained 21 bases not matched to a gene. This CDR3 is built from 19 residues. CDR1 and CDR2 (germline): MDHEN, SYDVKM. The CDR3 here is CASSPTISSGRGLVYEQYF. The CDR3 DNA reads TGTGCCAGCAGTCCGACCATTTCCAGCGGGAGAGGGTTAGTCTACGAGCAGTACTTC.